One sample yielded the 24 T cell receptor beta chains listed below, sequenced in a study of T cells in Graves' hyperthyroidism and ophthalmopathy (dated by TCRdb to between 2018 and 2021). Receptors were amplified or captured by multiplex PCR. Instrument used: Illumina HiSeq 2000. The TCR beta CDR3 regions were amplified from RNA transcripts. The first round of RT-PCR for the TCR CDR3 was performed with the HTBI primer set and the Qiagen OneStep RT-PCR kit. Using fastp trimming at Q25 and MiXCR clonotype assembly, TCRdb reanalyzed the public sequencing data and kept in-frame beta chains. CDR3 protein sequences are deduplicated, and each keeps its most common genes and DNA. Recorded for this sample are about 290,000 distinct CDR3 sequences; around 15% of them occurred a single time. The ten most abundant clones make up 7% to 9.5% of the sample. Material: blood. The origin of the receptors is a woman in her forties with Graves' hyperthyroidism.

This clonotype was counted many times. The V and J genes are TRBV15 and TRBJ2-3, with D maybe TRBD1 (5 bases). Trimming stripped 8 bases from V and 5 bases from J, with 14 bases between. The CDR3 contains 13 residues. The germline V gene has CDR1 LNHNV and CDR2 YYDKDF (reference sequence). The CDR3 nucleotides are TGTGCCACCGGGGTCCGGACAAGAGATACGCAGTATTTT. Amino acid sequence: CATGVRTRDTQYF.

This clonotype has ten or more counts. The chain recombines TRBV11-1 with TRBJ2-7; possibly TRBD1 or TRBD2 for D (6 bases each). Germline lookup yields CDR1 SGHAT and CDR2 FQDESV (reference sequence). The CDR3 has 16 residues. Trimming took 0 bases from V and 7 from J, leaving 19 bases between them. Here the CDR3 DNA reads TGTGCCAGCAGCTTAGCGGGGGGCAGCAGAGGACAGGAGCAGTACTTC. Protein sequence: CASSLAGGSRGQEQYF.

This clonotype showed up many times. The CDR3: CASRRDRVAFF. CDR3 DNA sequence: TGTGCCAGCAGACGAGACAGGGTCGCTTTCTTT. V and J are TRBV6-1 and TRBJ1-1; 7 bases match TRBD1. The CDR3 sequence is 11 residues long. After removal of 6 bases from V and 11 bases from J, the junction contained 6 bases not matched to a gene. Looked up from germline, CDR1 is MNHNS and CDR2 is SASEGT.

The CDR3 nucleotides are TGCGCCAGCAGCATAGGGACAGGGTTTCGGTACGAGCAGTACTTC. It specifies CASSIGTGFRYEQYF. The chain joins TRBV4-1 to TRBJ2-7; 9 bases are a match to TRBD1. Losses at the gene ends were 5 bases for V and 4 bases for J; bases not matched to a gene: 9. The CDR3 contains 15 residues. Germline V lookup: CDR1 MGHRA, CDR2 YSYEKL.

This clonotype was found many times. J is TRBJ1-2 and V is TRBV29-1; D gene ambiguous. The CDR3 sequence is 11 residues long. Germline lookup yields CDR1 SQVTM and CDR2 ANQGSEA. V shed 1 base and J shed 8 bases, with 8 bases lying between them. This CDR3 is CSVEGDEGYTF. The CDR3 coding sequence is TGCAGCGTTGAAGGGGATGAAGGCTACACCTTC.

This clonotype was detected only a few times. CDR3 coding DNA: TGTGCCAGCAGTGACTGGACAGGGGGCATCAGTGAAAAACTGTTTTTT. Residues: CASSDWTGGISEKLFF. The chain uses TRBV6-4 and TRBJ1-4; 11 bases match TRBD1. The J segment lost 7 bases and the V segment lost 1 base, leaving 5 bases of the junction unmatched. Germline V lookup: CDR1 MRHNA, CDR2 SNTAGT. The CDR3 length is 16 residues.

The rearrangement links TRBV6-1 to TRBJ2-3; D gene unclear. The V gene lost 3 bases and the J gene lost 2 bases, with 9 bases spanning the gap. In germline, CDR1 is MNHNS, CDR2 SASEGT. The CDR3 totals 14 residues. The CDR3 loop is CASSEEQITDTQYF. Written as DNA, the CDR3 is TGTGCCAGCAGTGAGGAGCAGATCACAGATACGCAGTATTTT.

This clonotype showed up just once. A read error may produce the germline difference seen at one junction end. The rearrangement joins TRBV5-1 to TRBJ1-3, with D possibly being TRBD1 (6 bases). The CDR3 extends over 16 amino acids. Looked up from germline, CDR1 is SGHRS and CDR2 is YFSETQ. CDR3 sequence (DNA): TGCGCCAGCAGCGAGGGGGGCTTTGACTCTGGAAACACCGTATATTTT. Amino acid sequence: CASSEGGFDSGNTVYF.

In its sample, this clonotype was seen a few times. The CDR3 DNA sequence: TGTGCCAGCAGTTCCCGACCGGGACAGGTAGGGCAGCCCCAGCATTTT. It yields the protein CASSSRPGQVGQPQHF. The chain has TRBV5-5 and TRBJ1-5; the match to TRBD1 covers 8 bases. This CDR3 has 16 residues. The V gene's germline CDR1 is SGHKS and CDR2 YYEKEE (reference sequence). V was clipped by 5 bases and J by 7 bases; unmatched bases: 14.

At least ten counts were recorded for this clonotype. The rearrangement joins TRBV7-2 to TRBJ1-1, with 8 bases aligning to TRBD1. The V gene end was trimmed by 8 bases and the J gene end by 4 bases; junction bases not matched to a gene: 9. The CDR3 consists of 14 residues. Germline V CDR1 and CDR2: SGHTA, FQGNSA. CDR3 bases: TGTGCCAGCTTTCGGGACAGGCGGTCCACTGAAGCTTTCTTT. Protein sequence: CASFRDRRSTEAFF.

This clonotype was detected a few times. This chain links TRBV18 with TRBJ2-7; D might be TRBD1 or TRBD2, each matching 5 bases. The CDR3 totals 15 residues. The V end was cut by 3 bases, the J end by 2 bases, with 14 bases between. Germline loops: CDR1 KGHSH, CDR2 LQKENI. The CDR3 DNA reads as TGTGCCAGCTCACCCGGGACCCGGGGTACCTACGAGCAGTACTTC. Translating it yields CASSPGTRGTYEQYF.

This clonotype occurred many times. V gene TRBV7-9 combines with J gene TRBJ2-7, with 12 bases that match TRBD2. Germline V lookup: CDR1 SEHNR, CDR2 FQNEAQ (reference sequence). V shed 8 bases, J shed 1 base, and the junction held 9 bases outside the gene matches. This CDR3 has 16 amino acids. This CDR3 reads CASGHTGTSGSYEQYF. Written as DNA, the CDR3 is TGTGCCAGCGGGCATACAGGGACTAGCGGGTCCTACGAGCAGTACTTC.

The chain joins TRBV9 to TRBJ2-1; 8 nucleotides align to TRBD1. Unmatched junction bases numbered 5, after V lost 4 bases and J lost 5 bases. Germline-derived CDR1 and CDR2 are SGDLS and YYNGEE. The CDR3 length is 14 residues. CDR3 sequence reads: CASSRDRTNNEQFF. The DNA of the CDR3 is TGTGCCAGCAGCCGGGACAGGACGAACAATGAGCAGTTCTTC.

This clonotype occurred a few times. The chain combines TRBV4-2 with TRBJ1-5; the D is unclear. Trimming pared 0 bases from V and 3 bases from J, leaving 9 bases between. The CDR3 is 15 amino acids. Germline CDR1 reads LGHNA; CDR2 reads YNFKEQ. The CDR3, as DNA: TGTGCCAGCAGCCAAGACCAGTTATCCAATCAGCCCCAGCATTTT. As protein: CASSQDQLSNQPQHF.

This clonotype was observed a few times. This sequence joins TRBV5-1 and TRBJ2-1; 9 nucleotides match TRBD2. CDR3 length: 16 residues. Germline V lookup: CDR1 SGHRS, CDR2 YFSETQ. Trimming took 0 bases from V and 5 from J; bases not matched to a gene: 6. The CDR3 DNA reads as TGCGCCAGCAGCTTGGTCCTAGCGGGACCCGACAATGAGCAGTTCTTC. Protein sequence: CASSLVLAGPDNEQFF.

This clonotype was recorded at least ten times. The rearrangement joins TRBV6-1 to TRBJ1-6; 9 bases are a match to TRBD1. The trim removed 5 bases at V and 7 bases at J, leaving 6 bases unmatched. The CDR3 length is 15 residues. The germline V gene has CDR1 MNHNS and CDR2 SASEGT. The CDR3 DNA reads as TGTGCCAGCAGTTCCACAGGGGGCGAGAATTCACCCCTCCACTTT. This gives the protein CASSSTGGENSPLHF.

This clonotype was counted many times. The chain joins TRBV27 to TRBJ2-7; TRBD2 matches 12 bases. The CDR3 is 15 amino acids. V dropped 6 bases and J dropped 2; count of bases not matched to a gene: 5. Germline CDR1 and CDR2: MNHEY and SMNVEV (reference sequence). This chain's CDR3 is CASSLGLAGPYEQYF. For the CDR3, the DNA is TGTGCCAGCAGCCTAGGACTAGCGGGACCCTACGAGCAGTACTTC.

In its sample, this clonotype was seen many times. This rearrangement joins TRBV28 to TRBJ2-2; 7 bases agree with TRBD2. The CDR3 totals 14 residues. After removal of 8 bases from V and 10 bases from J, the junction contained 13 bases not matched to a gene. The V gene's germline CDR1 is MDHEN and CDR2 SYDVKM. The CDR3 spells CASFGRGGMTELFF. In nucleotides, the CDR3 is TGTGCCAGCTTTGGGAGGGGCGGGATGACGGAGCTGTTTTTT.

In its sample, this clonotype was seen many times. The gene calls are TRBV9 and TRBJ1-1; D possibly corresponds to TRBD1 (6 bases). This CDR3 is 13 amino acids long. The ends were cut back, 4 bases at V and 10 bases at J, with 17 bases in the middle. Germline V gene sequence: CDR1 SGDLS, CDR2 YYNGEE. The CDR3 DNA is TGTGCCAGCAGCCCCTGGGGGGCGGACGGAGCTTTCTTT. Translating it yields CASSPWGADGAFF.

This clonotype was found many times. The chain carries TRBV2 and TRBJ2-1, with 10 positions matching TRBD2. V shed 8 bases, J shed 8 bases, and the junction held 9 bases outside the gene matches. Germline CDR1 and CDR2: SNHLY and FYNNEI. The CDR3 covers 14 residues. The CDR3 is CASGGLAGADEQFF. CDR3 coding DNA: TGTGCCAGCGGGGGGCTAGCGGGAGCAGATGAGCAGTTCTTC.

J is TRBJ2-1 and V is TRBV6-1, with TRBD2 identical over 10 bases. CDR1 MNHNS and CDR2 SASEGT come from the germline V gene. V lost 0 bases and J lost 4; bases outside the gene matches: 6. The CDR3 is 17 amino acids. The CDR3: CASSEAVLAGSYNEQFF. The CDR3 region has the DNA TGTGCCAGCAGTGAAGCAGTACTAGCGGGATCGTACAATGAGCAGTTCTTC.

This clonotype was seen many times. The gene calls are TRBV20-1 and TRBJ2-5; tentative D call: TRBD1 (5 bases). Germline lookup yields CDR1 DFQATT and CDR2 SNEGSKA (reference sequence). CDR3 length: 17 residues. Between the trimmed V and J ends, which lost 6 bases and 3 bases, there was a span of 26 bases. The CDR3 bases are TGCAGTGCCGAACTGGGGCAGGGCCTCTTGGACAAAGAGACCCAGTACTTC. Its protein product is CSAELGQGLLDKETQYF.

This clonotype was picked up a small number of times. This rearrangement joins TRBV6-4 to TRBJ1-2, with D possibly TRBD1 on 6 matching bases. The CDR3 contains 16 residues. CDR1 is MRHNA, CDR2 SNTAGT, per germline. The V end lost 6 bases, the J end lost 3 bases, and 20 bases lay between the germline ends. DNA of the CDR3: TGTGCCAGCAGCCCCTCGGGGGGCTACCTGGACTATGGCTACACCTTC. Protein sequence: CASSPSGGYLDYGYTF.

This chain joins TRBV20-1 and TRBJ2-2; 7 nucleotides match TRBD2. This CDR3 comprises 14 residues. V lost 0 bases to trimming and J lost 6 bases; unmatched junction nucleotides: 4. Looked up from germline, CDR1 is DFQATT and CDR2 is SNEGSKA (reference sequence). The CDR3 loop reads CSARDLAGPGELFF. The CDR3, as DNA: TGCAGTGCTAGAGATTTAGCGGGTCCCGGGGAGCTGTTTTTT.